This T cell receptor beta chain was sequenced in a study of cytomegalovirus exposure and HLA in healthy donors (dated by TCRdb to the late 2010s). The study in broad terms: An earlier analysis of 587 of the donors reported 276 Gb of sequence data and approximately 120 million unique TCR beta sequences obtained from roughly 170 million T cells. Roughly 300 gigabases of sequencing data and around 80 million unique TCR sequences made up an early release that covered approximately 650 HLA-typed donors. Of the roughly 400 genotyped donors, 80% to 90% were placed in the genetic ancestry cluster associated with self-reported Caucasian donors. The study was designed to test whether signatures of past pathogen exposure could be identified by cataloging public T cell receptors. The study used immunosequencing to profile the T cell repertoires of approximately 650 subjects and linked those repertoires to cytomegalovirus serostatus. Besides the first cohort of 550 to 750 subjects, a separate validation cohort made up of roughly 130 different subjects was used. High-throughput TCR immunosequencing, statistical association of individual TCRs with disease status, and machine learning were combined to predict cytomegalovirus infection status. A later analysis re-examined previously published TCR beta repertoires from over 500 donors and added high-resolution HLA genotyping to investigate patterns of TCR occurrence. Rather than using new phenotypic data, the later analysis identified candidate immune exposures from TCR beta sequences and from how often those sequences occurred across donors. In an earlier analysis of roughly 540 of the donors, high-throughput TCR beta sequencing was used to judge whether each TCR beta V gene segment behaved as functional or pseudogenic. Donor age, sex, ethnicity and CMV serostatus were compiled alongside the repertoire data. In a later genetic analysis, genome-wide SNP genotypes for about three fifths of the 666 donors were used, and that subset was treated as a discovery cohort. Every discovery cohort repertoire had been produced on one sequencing platform. HLA typing covered class I and class II loci at four-digit resolution. The number of typed donors differed by locus: about 620-630 for A, B, C, DRB1 and DQB1; approximately 530 for DQA1; 606 for DPA1; and some 450 for DPB1. Several DR-DQ haplotypes were treated as single units for association and clustering because of strong linkage in the cohort. On average, over 200,000 unique TCR beta nucleotide sequences were sequenced per donor among fewer than 500 genotyped donors of the cohort, with roughly a sixth of those sequences being non-productive. The research as a whole found: It was suggested by the authors that the approach could potentially be generalized to other disease states and immunological phenotypes. In a later analysis, the rate of TCR association differed among HLA loci, with DRB1 alleles having the most associated TCRs and HLA-C alleles having the fewest. Linkage disequilibrium might explain the correlated functional status among segregating V segments, but an unknown experimental factor could not be ruled out. Broadly in line with IMGT annotations, most TCR beta V segments showed up in productive rearrangements about 90% or about 30% of the time in an earlier analysis of around 600 of the donors. The study gave a list of 150 to 200 TCR beta chains associated with cytomegalovirus. According to a later genetic analysis, donors in an Asian-associated ancestry cluster had fewer N-insertions in productive TCRs than the approximately 650-donor mean. Roughly uniform sequencing depth across donors was assumed in presence/absence analyses, although this assumption may not hold. In a later analysis, HLA-associated TCR beta chains were found to be more clonally expanded and to have lower generation probabilities than equally common non-associated chains. Strong co-occurrence of HLA alleles, especially DR and DQ, made assigning TCR associations to individual alleles difficult. A cluster of highly shared sequence variants was judged likely to represent a technical artifact of the sequencing pipeline. In a later analysis, some 18,000 TCR beta sequences were associated with specific HLA alleles at a false discovery rate of 0.05. A further reported finding was that TCR beta sequences accurately predicted the HLA-A and HLA-B alleles for most subjects in the first cohort. Most TCR sequences were seen in very few donors, while some public TCRs were found in many individuals. Because counts were too low, about 18 rarely observed V segments, including chromosome 9 orphons, were excluded from the earlier analysis of fewer than 650 of the donors. V-gene and J-gene trimming of TCR beta chains was associated with a missense DCLRE1C variant in a later genetic analysis, and the association was replicated in an independent cohort. In a later analysis, most CMV-associated TCR beta chains were found to appear HLA-restricted, with HLA associations seemingly driven largely by CMV exposure. Three of the identified cytomegalovirus-associated TCR beta chains were confirmed in vitro to be specific for cytomegalovirus antigens. The classifier was reported to diagnose cytomegalovirus status with high specificity and sensitivity in both the original and validation cohorts. CMV serostatus was the only immune exposure information available for the cohort. Because some donors lacked HLA typing at each locus, the association tests relied only on the typed subset. This cohort had only TCR beta chains sequenced, and the lack of alpha or paired-chain data limited which features could be detected. A later analysis reported that several top co-occurrence clusters appeared linked to parvovirus B19, influenza, CMV and Epstein-Barr virus. The 87-base-pair reads could not distinguish some IMGT-functional V segments, including TRBV6-2 and TRBV6-3, so those segments were excluded.

Worth noting for this clone: Its binding antigen is unknown. Base quality data are lacking; no much larger clone is found one base away. Additional DNA sequences in this sample encode the identical CDR3.

The cohort was made up of roughly 670 healthy bone marrow donors. At the time of sampling, all cohort members were nominally healthy, though unrecorded immune exposures were likely present. The donor was CMV seropositive and belonged to the group of around 300 seropositive cohort members. A peripheral blood sample was provided by each donor, and peripheral blood mononuclear cells were used for TCR beta sequencing. Genomic DNA extraction from the blood cell samples was performed with the Qiagen DNeasy Blood Extraction Kit. V loses 3 bases, J loses 6 bases, and the germline ends lie 4 bases apart. Its CDR3 holds 11 amino acids, cysteine through phenylalanine. Just the 33-base CDR3 DNA is kept, in frame starting at base 1. The germline V gene (reference sequence) yields SGHNT for CDR1 and YYREEE for CDR2. Library preparation employed the immunoSEQ multiplex PCR assay. A mixture of 60 forward primers for TCR Vbeta segments and 13 reverse primers for TCR Jbeta segments was used in the multiplex PCR. A multiplex PCR assay on genomic DNA amplified the CDR3 region of rearranged TCR beta genes. The amplified TCR beta libraries were sequenced on the Illumina HiSeq System as 87-base-pair reads. In the paper's pipeline: In a later analysis, about 80 million unique TCR beta chains were counted across the approximately 640 repertoires, and roughly 11 million of these chains were shared by at least two donors. Raw reads were error-corrected and collapsed into unique sequences by a nearest-neighbor algorithm in which closely related sequences were merged to remove PCR and sequencing errors. Alignment of CDR3 sequences to IMGT reference sequences was used to assign V, D and J gene segments. For a sequence to be retained, at least a six-nucleotide match to both a V gene segment and a J gene segment was required. Rearrangements were called productive when the CDR3 lacked stop codons and stayed in frame with V and J; all others were non-productive. CDR3 was defined according to IMGT convention as the region running from the second conserved V-encoded cysteine to the conserved J-encoded phenylalanine. The earlier analysis of some 600 of the donors excluded sequences that lacked an unambiguous match to a single V gene segment. An earlier analysis of a few hundred of the donors classified V segments as functional when productive rearrangements were above 56.7% and as segregating when the standard deviation between donors was above 5%. To diagnose cytomegalovirus status from the catalog of TCR beta chain sequences, a statistical classification framework was built. A later analysis assigned V and J genes by comparing TCR nucleotide sequences with IMGT/GENE-DB human TR gene sequences. In a later analysis, CDR3 sequences and most-parsimonious VDJ recombination scenarios were assigned using the TCRdist pipeline. A later analysis defined each TCR beta chain by its CDR3 amino acid sequence plus V-gene family, and excluded reads lacking a unique V-gene family. To address suspected cross-contamination and a sequencing artifact, a later analysis removed a few hundred highly shared, low-generation-probability nucleotide sequences. In a later analysis, a clonal expansion index was calculated for each public chain from normalized within-repertoire ranks of inferred template counts. Generation probabilities in a later analysis came from a VDJ recombination model fitted to out-of-frame rearrangements, and those results were checked against IGoR. In a later analysis, hypergeometric tests were used to score TCR-TCR, TCR-HLA and TCR-CMV co-occurrence, with a repertoire-size bias correction applied to TCR pairs. In a later analysis, false discovery rates were estimated by permuting HLA or CMV assignments 20 times. In a later analysis, co-occurring TCRs were grouped using DBSCAN, and TCRdist sequence similarity was added for clustering within HLA-allele-positive subsets. Co-occurrence clustering excluded repertoires with fewer than 30,000 or more than 120,000 public chains, plus five with anomalous nucleotide sharing. This immuneACCESS table, as held by TCRdb, lists in-frame sequences with V and J called but not all clones. Of the missing ones, under half trace to an unresolved V gene in checked studies; the others have no known cause. Clone size and the V and J calls come from that table; the DNA yielded D and trimming. In all, the sample holds around 150,000 clones, and 65% to 90% of those were seen once. The ten biggest clones cover roughly a tenth of the sample.

The receptor chain draws on TRBV5-4 and TRBJ2-1, with the D segment identity uncertain. The sequence came from a man aged 45-60 years in good health and CMV-seropositive. The sequenced sample was PBMCs. Read as DNA, the sequence is TGTGCCAGCAGCTCGTTCAATGAGCAGTTCTTC. This encodes CASSSFNEQFF.